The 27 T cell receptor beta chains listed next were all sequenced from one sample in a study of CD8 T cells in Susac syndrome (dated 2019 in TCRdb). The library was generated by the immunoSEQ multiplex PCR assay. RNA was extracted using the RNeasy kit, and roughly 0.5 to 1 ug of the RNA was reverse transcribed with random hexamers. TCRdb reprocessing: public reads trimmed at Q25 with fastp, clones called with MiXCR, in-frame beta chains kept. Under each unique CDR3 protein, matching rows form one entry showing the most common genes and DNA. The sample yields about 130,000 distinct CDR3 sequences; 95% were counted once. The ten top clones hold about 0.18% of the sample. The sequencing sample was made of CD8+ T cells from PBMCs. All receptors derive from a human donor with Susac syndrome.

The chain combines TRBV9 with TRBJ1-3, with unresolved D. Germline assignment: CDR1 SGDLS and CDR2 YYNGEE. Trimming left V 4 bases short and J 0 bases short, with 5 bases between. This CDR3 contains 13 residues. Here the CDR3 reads CASSQSSGNTIYF. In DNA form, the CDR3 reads TGTGCCAGCAGCCAGAGCTCTGGAAACACCATATATTTT.

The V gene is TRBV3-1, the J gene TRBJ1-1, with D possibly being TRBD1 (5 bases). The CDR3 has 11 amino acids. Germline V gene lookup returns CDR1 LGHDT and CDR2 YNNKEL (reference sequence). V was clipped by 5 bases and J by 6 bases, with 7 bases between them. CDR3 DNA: TGTGCCAGCAGCTTGGGGGCTGAAGCTTTCTTT. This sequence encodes CASSLGAEAFF.

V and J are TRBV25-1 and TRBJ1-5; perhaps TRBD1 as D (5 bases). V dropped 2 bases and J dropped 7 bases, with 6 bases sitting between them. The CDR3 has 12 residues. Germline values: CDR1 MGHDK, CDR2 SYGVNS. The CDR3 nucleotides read TGTGCCAGCAGTGAAACAGGCCAGCCCCAGCATTTT. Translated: CASSETGQPQHF. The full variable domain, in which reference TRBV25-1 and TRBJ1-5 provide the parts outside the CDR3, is EADIYQTPRYLVIGTGKKITLECSQTMGHDKMYWYQQDPGMELHLIHYSYGVNSTEKGDLSSESTVSRIRTEHFPLTLESARPSHTSQYLCASSETGQPQHFGDGTRLSIL.

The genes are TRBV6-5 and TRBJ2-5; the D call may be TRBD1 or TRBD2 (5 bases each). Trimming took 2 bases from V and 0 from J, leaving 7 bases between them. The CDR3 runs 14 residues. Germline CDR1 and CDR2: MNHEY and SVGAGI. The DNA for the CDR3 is TGTGCCAGCAGTTACGGGGGTTACCAAGAGACCCAGTACTTC. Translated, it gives CASSYGGYQETQYF.

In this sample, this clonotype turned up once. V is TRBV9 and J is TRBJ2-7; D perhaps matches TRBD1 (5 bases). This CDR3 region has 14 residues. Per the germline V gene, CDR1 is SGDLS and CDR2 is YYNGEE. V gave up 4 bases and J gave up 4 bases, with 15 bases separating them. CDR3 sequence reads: CASSTGHPWYEQYF. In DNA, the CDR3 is TGTGCCAGCAGCACAGGACACCCCTGGTACGAGCAGTACTTC.

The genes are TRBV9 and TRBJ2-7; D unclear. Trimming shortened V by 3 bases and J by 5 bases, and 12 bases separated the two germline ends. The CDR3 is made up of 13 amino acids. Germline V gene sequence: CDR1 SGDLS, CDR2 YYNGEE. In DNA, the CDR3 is TGTGCCAGCAGCGGCGAAATTAATGACGAGCAGTACTTC. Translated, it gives CASSGEINDEQYF.

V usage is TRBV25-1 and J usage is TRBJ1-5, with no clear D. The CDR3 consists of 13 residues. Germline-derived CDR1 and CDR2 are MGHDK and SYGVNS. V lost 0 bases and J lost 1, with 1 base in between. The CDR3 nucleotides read TGTGCCAGCAGTGAATACAGCAATCAGCCCCAGCATTTT. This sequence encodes CASSEYSNQPQHF.

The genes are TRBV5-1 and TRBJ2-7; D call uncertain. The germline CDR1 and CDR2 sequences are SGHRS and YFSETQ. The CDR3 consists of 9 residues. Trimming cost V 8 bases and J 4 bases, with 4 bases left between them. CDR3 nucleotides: TGCGCCAGACCGTACGAGCAGTACTTC. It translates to CARPYEQYF.

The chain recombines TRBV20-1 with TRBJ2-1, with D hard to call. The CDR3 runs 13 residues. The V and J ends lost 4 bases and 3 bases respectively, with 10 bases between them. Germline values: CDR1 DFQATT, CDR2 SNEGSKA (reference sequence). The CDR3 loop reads CSAKGVLYNEQFF. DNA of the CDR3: TGCAGTGCTAAAGGAGTTCTCTACAATGAGCAGTTCTTC.

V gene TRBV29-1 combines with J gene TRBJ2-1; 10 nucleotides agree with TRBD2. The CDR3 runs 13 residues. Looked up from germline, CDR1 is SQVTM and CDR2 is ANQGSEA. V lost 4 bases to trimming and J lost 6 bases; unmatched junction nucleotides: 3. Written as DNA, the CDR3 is TGCAGCGTTGCTAGCGGGAGTGTCAATGAGCAGTTCTTC. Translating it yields CSVASGSVNEQFF.

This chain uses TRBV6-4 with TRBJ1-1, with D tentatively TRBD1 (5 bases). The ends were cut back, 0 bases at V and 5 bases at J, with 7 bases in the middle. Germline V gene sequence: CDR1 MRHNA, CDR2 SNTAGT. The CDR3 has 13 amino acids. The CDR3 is CASSDSGGTEAFF. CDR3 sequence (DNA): TGTGCCAGCAGTGACTCGGGGGGTACTGAAGCTTTCTTT.

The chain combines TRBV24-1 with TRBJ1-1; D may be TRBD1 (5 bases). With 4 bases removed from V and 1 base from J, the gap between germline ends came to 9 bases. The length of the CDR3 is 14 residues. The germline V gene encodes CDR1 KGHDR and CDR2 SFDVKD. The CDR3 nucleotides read TGTGCCACCAGTGACCCCGACAGGAACACTGAAGCTTTCTTT. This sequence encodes CATSDPDRNTEAFF.

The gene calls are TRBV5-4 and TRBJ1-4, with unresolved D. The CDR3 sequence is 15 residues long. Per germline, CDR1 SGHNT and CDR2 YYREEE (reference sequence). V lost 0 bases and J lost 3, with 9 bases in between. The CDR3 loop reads CASSLEPGANEKLFF. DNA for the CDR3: TGTGCCAGCAGCTTGGAGCCTGGGGCTAATGAAAAACTGTTTTTT.

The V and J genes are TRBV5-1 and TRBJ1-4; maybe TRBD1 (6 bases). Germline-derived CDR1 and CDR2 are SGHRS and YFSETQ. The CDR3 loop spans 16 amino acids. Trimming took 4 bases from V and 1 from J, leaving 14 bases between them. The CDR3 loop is CASSKDRRVTNEKLFF. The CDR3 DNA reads TGCGCCAGCAGCAAGGACAGAAGGGTAACTAATGAAAAACTGTTTTTT.

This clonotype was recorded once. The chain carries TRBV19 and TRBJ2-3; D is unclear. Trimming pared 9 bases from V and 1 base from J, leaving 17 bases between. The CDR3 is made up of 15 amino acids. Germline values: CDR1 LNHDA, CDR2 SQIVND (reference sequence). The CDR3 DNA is TGTGCCAGCGCCCCCGAGGTGATGGGCACAGATACGCAGTATTTT. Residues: CASAPEVMGTDTQYF. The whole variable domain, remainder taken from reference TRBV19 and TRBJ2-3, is DGGITQSPKYLFRKEGQNVTLSCEQNLNHDAMYWYRQDPGQGLRLIYYSQIVNDFQKGDIAEGYSVSREKKESFPLTVTSAQKNPTAFYLCASAPEVMGTDTQYFGPGTRLTVL.

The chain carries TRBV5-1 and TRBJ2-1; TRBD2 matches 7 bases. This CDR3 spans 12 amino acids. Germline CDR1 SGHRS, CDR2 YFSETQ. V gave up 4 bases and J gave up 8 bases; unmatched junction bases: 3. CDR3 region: CASSELAYEQFF. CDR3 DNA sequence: TGCGCCAGCAGCGAACTAGCGTATGAGCAGTTCTTC.

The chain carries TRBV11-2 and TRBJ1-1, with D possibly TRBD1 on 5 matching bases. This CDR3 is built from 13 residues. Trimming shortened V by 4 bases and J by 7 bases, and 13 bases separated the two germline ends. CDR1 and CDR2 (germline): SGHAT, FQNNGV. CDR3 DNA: TGTGCCAGCAGCTCCCTTCGACAGATTGAAGCTTTCTTT. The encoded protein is CASSSLRQIEAFF.

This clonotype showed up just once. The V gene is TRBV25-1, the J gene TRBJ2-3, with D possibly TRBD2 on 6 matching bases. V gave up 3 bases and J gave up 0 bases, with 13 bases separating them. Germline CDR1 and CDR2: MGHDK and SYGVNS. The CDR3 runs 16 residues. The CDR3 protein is CASSDPGVWSTDTQYF. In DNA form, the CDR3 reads TGTGCCAGCAGTGATCCGGGAGTCTGGAGCACAGATACGCAGTATTTT.

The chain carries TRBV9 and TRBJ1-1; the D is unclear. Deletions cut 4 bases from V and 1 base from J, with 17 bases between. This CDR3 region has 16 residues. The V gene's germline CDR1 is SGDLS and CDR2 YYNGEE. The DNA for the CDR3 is TGTGCCAGCAGCCAGATGGCTGGAACGGGGAACACTGAAGCTTTCTTT. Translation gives CASSQMAGTGNTEAFF.

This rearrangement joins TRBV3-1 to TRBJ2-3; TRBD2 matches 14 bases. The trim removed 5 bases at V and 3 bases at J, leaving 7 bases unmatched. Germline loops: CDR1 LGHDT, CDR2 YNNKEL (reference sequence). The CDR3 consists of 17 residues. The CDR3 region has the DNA TGTGCCAGCAGCGAAGGACTAGCGGGAGGTGTGACAGATACGCAGTATTTT. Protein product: CASSEGLAGGVTDTQYF.

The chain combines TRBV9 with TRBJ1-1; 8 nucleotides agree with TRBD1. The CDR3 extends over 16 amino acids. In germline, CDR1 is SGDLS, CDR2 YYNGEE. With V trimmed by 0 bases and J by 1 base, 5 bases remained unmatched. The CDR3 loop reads CASSVALGQENTEAFF. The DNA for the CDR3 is TGTGCCAGCAGCGTAGCCCTGGGACAGGAGAACACTGAAGCTTTCTTT.

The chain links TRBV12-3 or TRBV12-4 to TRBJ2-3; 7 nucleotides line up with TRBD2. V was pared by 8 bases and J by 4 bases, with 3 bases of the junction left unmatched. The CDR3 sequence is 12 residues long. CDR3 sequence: CASGAGPDTQYF. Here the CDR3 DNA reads TGTGCCAGCGGAGCGGGGCCAGATACGCAGTATTTT.

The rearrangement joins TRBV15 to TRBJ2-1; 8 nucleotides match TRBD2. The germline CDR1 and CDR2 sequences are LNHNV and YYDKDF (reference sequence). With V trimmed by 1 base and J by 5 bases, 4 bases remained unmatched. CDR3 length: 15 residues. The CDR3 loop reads CATSRAGGGNNEQFF. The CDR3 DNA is TGTGCCACCAGCAGAGCGGGAGGGGGGAACAATGAGCAGTTCTTC.

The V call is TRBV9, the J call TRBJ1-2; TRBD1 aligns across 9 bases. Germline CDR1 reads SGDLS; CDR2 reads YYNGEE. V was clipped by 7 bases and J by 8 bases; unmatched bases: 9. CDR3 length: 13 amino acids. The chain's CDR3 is CASGSRTGDGYTF. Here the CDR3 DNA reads TGTGCCAGCGGGTCTAGGACAGGGGACGGCTACACCTTC.

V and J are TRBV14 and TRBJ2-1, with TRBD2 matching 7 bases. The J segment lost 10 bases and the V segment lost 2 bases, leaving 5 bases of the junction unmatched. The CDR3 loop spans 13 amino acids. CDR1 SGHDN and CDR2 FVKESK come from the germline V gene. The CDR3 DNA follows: TGTGCCAGCAGCCAACTAGCGGCCTGGGAGCAGTTCTTC. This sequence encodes CASSQLAAWEQFF.

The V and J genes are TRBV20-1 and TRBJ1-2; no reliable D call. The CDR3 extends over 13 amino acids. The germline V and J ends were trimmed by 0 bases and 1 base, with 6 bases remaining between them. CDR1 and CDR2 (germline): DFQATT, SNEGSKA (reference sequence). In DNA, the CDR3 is TGCAGTGCTAGAGAACCTAGTAACTATGGCTACACCTTC. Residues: CSAREPSNYGYTF.

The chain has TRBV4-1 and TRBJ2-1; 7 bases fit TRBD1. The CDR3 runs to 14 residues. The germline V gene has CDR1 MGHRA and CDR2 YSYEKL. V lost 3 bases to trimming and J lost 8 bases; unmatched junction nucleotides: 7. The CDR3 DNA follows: TGCGCCAGCAGCCATTCAGACAGGGACGATGAGCAGTTCTTC. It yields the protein CASSHSDRDDEQFF.